What follows are 9 T cell receptor beta chains derived from one specimen sequenced in a study of vaccination effects on CD4 cells after COVID-19. Viral peptide pools were used in the ViraFEST assay to expand antigen-specific CD4+ T cells, and sequencing came afterward. Scientists isolated CD4+ T cells after a roughly 9-day culture period ended. The antigens for these receptors are not known. Profiled with immunoSEQ multiplex PCR; TCRdb holds only in-frame clones, not every one. The sample has approximately 54,000 clones; 80% to 85% are singletons. Source: CD4+ T cells from PBMCs cultured with HCoV-229E spike peptides, taken before COVID-19 vaccination. All receptors come from a human donor who received a COVID-19 vaccine.

CDR3 in amino acids: CASSTTGSSYEQYV. The CDR3 DNA reads TGCGCCAGCAGCACGACCGGGAGCTCCTACGAGCAGTACGTC. This rearrangement joins TRBV4-3 to TRBJ2-7; a possible D gene is TRBD2 (6 bases). The CDR3 is 14 residues long. The germline V gene encodes CDR1 LGHNA and CDR2 YSLEER. Trimming pared 5 bases from V and 0 bases from J, leaving 11 bases between.

This chain connects TRBV7-2 to TRBJ2-4; TRBD1 might be the D (5 bases). This CDR3 has 13 amino acids. V was cut by 3 bases and J by 4 bases, with 7 bases left in between. Germline V gives CDR1 SGHTA, CDR2 FQGNSA. DNA for the CDR3: TGTGCCAGCAGCTTGCCAGGGAAAAACATTCAGTACTTC. Its translation is CASSLPGKNIQYF.

This clone was observed a few times. V is TRBV28 and J is TRBJ1-3; weak D call: TRBD1 (5 bases). This CDR3 contains 14 residues. V was trimmed by 5 bases and J by 2 bases, leaving 10 bases between them. Germline V gene lookup returns CDR1 MDHEN and CDR2 SYDVKM. Written as DNA, the CDR3 is TGTGCCAGCAGTACCGGGGGACCTGGAAACACCATATATTTT. Protein product: CASSTGGPGNTIYF.

This chain uses TRBV28 with TRBJ1-1, with D uncertain. The CDR3 has 12 amino acids. Trimming removed 4 bases from V and 6 bases from J, with 9 bases in between. CDR1 MDHEN and CDR2 SYDVKM come from the germline V gene. The CDR3 nucleotides are TGTGCCAGCAGTTCCACTCGGGCTGAAGCTTTCTTT. Amino acid sequence: CASSSTRAEAFF.

J is TRBJ1-5 and V is TRBV28; 7 bases align to TRBD1. The length of the CDR3 is 15 residues. Germline values: CDR1 MDHEN, CDR2 SYDVKM. With V trimmed by 5 bases and J by 1 base, 5 bases remained unmatched. CDR3 sequence: CASSPGTESNQPQHF. The CDR3 DNA reads as TGTGCCAGCAGTCCCGGGACAGAGAGCAATCAGCCCCAGCATTTT.

This rearrangement joins TRBV28 to TRBJ1-2; the D is unclear. With 2 bases removed from V and 2 bases from J, the gap between germline ends came to 12 bases. Germline lookup yields CDR1 MDHEN and CDR2 SYDVKM. This CDR3 is 15 amino acids long. CDR3 sequence reads: CASSLRGGGNYGYTF. CDR3 DNA sequence: TGTGCCAGCAGTTTAAGAGGAGGCGGAAACTATGGCTACACCTTC.

This chain uses TRBV28 with TRBJ2-4, with a weak D call TRBD1 (5 bases). V lost 6 bases and J lost 0, with 15 bases in between. Germline CDR1 MDHEN, CDR2 SYDVKM. The CDR3 is 16 residues long. Written as DNA, the CDR3 is TGTGCCAGCAGCCTGGGGCCTCTTTTAGCCAAAAACATTCAGTACTTC. This sequence encodes CASSLGPLLAKNIQYF.

V and J are TRBV30 and TRBJ1-5; TRBD1 matches at 7 bases. From germline, CDR1 is GTSNPN and CDR2 SVGIG (reference sequence). V shed 2 bases, J shed 4 bases, and the junction held 11 bases outside the gene matches. CDR3 length equals 16 residues. CDR3 DNA sequence: TGTGCCTGGAGTTTTCCCGCCGGGACAGCAAATCAGCCCCAGCATTTT. This sequence encodes CAWSFPAGTANQPQHF.

The CDR3 sequence is CASSLTSGSNSPLHF. CDR3 coding DNA: TGTGCCAGCAGCTTAACATCAGGGTCTAATTCACCCCTCCACTTT. The rearrangement joins TRBV7-3 to TRBJ1-6; D is possibly TRBD1 (5 bases). This CDR3 is built from 15 residues. Looked up from germline, CDR1 is SGHTA and CDR2 is FQGTGA. The V gene lost 0 bases and the J gene lost 6 bases, with 9 bases spanning the gap.